A selection of T cell receptor beta chains follows, all from one sample in a study of blood T cell repertoires in COVID-19. Measured with immunoSEQ multiplex PCR; TCRdb has only the in-frame clones, and not every one. This table holds over 200,000 clones, 83% found once. The material sequenced was peripheral blood. The receptors come from a young woman with COVID-19, enrolled during active disease. Both conserved end residues are trimmed from each CDR3. The order of the fields is CDR3 protein, V gene, J gene, clone size. Size is omitted from some rows. Given values are once, few, many or a class for expanded clones.

CDR3 protein: ASRFTGGTSYEQY; V gene: TRBV5-1; J gene: TRBJ2-7; clone size: -
CDR3 protein: ASRRTSGRSYNEQF; V gene: TRBV11-2; J gene: TRBJ2-1; clone size: -
CDR3 protein: ASSSRVLTDTQY; V gene: TRBV6-2/TRBV6-3; J gene: TRBJ2-3; clone size: -
CDR3 protein: ASSILAGEETQY; V gene: TRBV19; J gene: TRBJ2-5; clone size: -
CDR3 protein: ASTPSRAGNSPLH; V gene: TRBV6-1; J gene: TRBJ1-6; clone size: -
CDR3 protein: ASSEATGHWSNQPQH; V gene: TRBV6-1; J gene: TRBJ1-5; clone size: -
CDR3 protein: ASSPRRGGTSYGYT; V gene: TRBV3-1/TRBV3-2; J gene: TRBJ1-2; clone size: -
CDR3 protein: ASSLSGGYGYT; V gene: TRBV27; J gene: TRBJ1-2; clone size: -
CDR3 protein: ASPVNKGSLSYGYT; V gene: TRBV6-6; J gene: TRBJ1-2; clone size: few
CDR3 protein: ASSSVVYEQY; V gene: TRBV6-6; J gene: TRBJ2-7; clone size: few
CDR3 protein: ASRTGRNYGYT; V gene: TRBV28; J gene: TRBJ1-2; clone size: once
CDR3 protein: ASSALGLARHEQY; V gene: TRBV7-9; J gene: TRBJ2-7; clone size: -
CDR3 protein: ASSYSPVLAYGYT; V gene: TRBV6-5; J gene: TRBJ1-2; clone size: -
CDR3 protein: ASSVVPGGGQETQY; V gene: TRBV9; J gene: TRBJ2-5; clone size: once
CDR3 protein: ASSLEAGNGYT; V gene: TRBV5-1; J gene: TRBJ1-2; clone size: once
CDR3 protein: SARADREQF; V gene: TRBV20-1; J gene: TRBJ2-1; clone size: -
CDR3 protein: ASSQSLTGNCYEQY; V gene: TRBV23-1; J gene: TRBJ2-7; clone size: once
CDR3 protein: ASTTAGTGHEKLF; V gene: TRBV10-1; J gene: TRBJ1-4; clone size: few
CDR3 protein: ASSERPRTGRDGYT; V gene: TRBV6-1; J gene: TRBJ1-2; clone size: -
CDR3 protein: ASKYIGGNTEAF; V gene: TRBV6-5; J gene: TRBJ1-1; clone size: -
CDR3 protein: ASSFGGSYEQY; V gene: TRBV5-5; J gene: TRBJ2-7; clone size: -
CDR3 protein: ATSRGEGAF; V gene: TRBV15; J gene: TRBJ1-1; clone size: -
CDR3 protein: ASSPEAGGPADTQY; V gene: TRBV7-9; J gene: TRBJ2-3; clone size: -
CDR3 protein: ASSPSLKRGVNEQF; V gene: TRBV7-3; J gene: TRBJ2-1; clone size: -